The 29 T cell receptor beta chains reported below all come from one sample, sequenced in a study of blood T cells in healthy people across ages (dated by TCRdb to about 2015). The method behind the library was 5' RACE. TCRdb records Illumina HiSeq 2500 as the sequencer. A second roughly 7 to 11 cycle PCR used a sample-barcoded 5' primer and a J-beta primer mix. The public reads were reprocessed in TCRdb via fastp at Q25 and MiXCR, keeping in-frame beta chains. One record per CDR3 amino acid sequence lists the most common genes and DNA. In all, the sample holds around 1,500,000 distinct CDR3 sequences, and roughly 40% of those were seen once. In total, the top ten clones hold roughly 7.9% of the sample. Sequencing was carried out using blood. These receptors all come from a woman aged 18-29 years in good health.

This chain joins TRBV13 and TRBJ2-1, with 8 positions matching TRBD2. The J segment lost 7 bases and the V segment lost 1 base, leaving 24 bases of the junction unmatched. CDR3 length: 21 amino acids. Germline CDR1 is PRHDT and CDR2 is FYEKMQ (reference sequence). CDR3 loop: CASSLEFGRPGLGETGNEQFF. For the CDR3, the DNA is TGTGCCAGCAGCTTAGAGTTTGGGCGACCGGGACTAGGTGAAACAGGTAATGAGCAGTTCTTC.

The gene calls are TRBV18 and TRBJ2-1; 8 nucleotides line up with TRBD2. V lost 2 bases, J lost 8 bases, and 14 bases stayed unmatched. Germline V gives CDR1 KGHSH, CDR2 LQKENI. The CDR3 has 17 amino acids. CDR3 bases: TGTGCCAGCTCACCAACGAAGGGGGGACTAGTTCTCCATGAGCAGTTCTTC. Protein: CASSPTKGGLVLHEQFF.

This clonotype was counted a single time. It may be a read error: a sequence one base away is much more abundant. This chain uses TRBV10-3 with TRBJ2-1; either TRBD1 or TRBD2 may fit D (5 bases each). V lost 3 bases and J lost 13, with 13 bases in between. The CDR3 is made up of 12 amino acids. Germline-derived CDR1 and CDR2 are ENHRY and SYGVKD. CDR3 nucleotides: TGTGCCATCAGTGACCAAGGGGAGACCCAGTTCTTC. It codes for CAISDQGETQFF.

This clonotype has only a few counts. This chain connects TRBV12-3 or TRBV12-4 to TRBJ2-5; TRBD2 aligns across 12 bases. The ends lost 3 bases at V and 4 bases at J; junction bases unmatched: 6. The CDR3 has 16 residues. The CDR3 nucleotides are TGTGCCAGCAGTTTTCTAGCGGGAGGGCCGGTAGAGACCCAGTACTTC. This translates into CASSFLAGGPVETQYF.

This rearrangement joins TRBV20-1 to TRBJ2-3; maybe TRBD2 (6 bases). Germline loops: CDR1 DFQATT, CDR2 SNEGSKA (reference sequence). Trimming removed 6 bases from V and 5 bases from J, with 21 bases in between. The CDR3 length is 15 residues. The CDR3 sequence: CSAQEGWAQGDTQYF. The CDR3 nucleotides are TGCAGTGCCCAGGAGGGGTGGGCCCAAGGAGATACGCAGTATTTT.

This clonotype was picked up many times. V gene TRBV2 combines with J gene TRBJ1-5; TRBD1 aligns across 7 bases. The V and J ends lost 6 bases and 4 bases, in that order; junction bases with no gene match: 9. Germline V gene lookup returns CDR1 SNHLY and CDR2 FYNNEI. CDR3 size: 15 residues. CDR3 in DNA: TGTGCCAGCAGCCGCGGACAGGATCTTAATCAGCCCCAGCATTTT. Amino acids: CASSRGQDLNQPQHF.

The V gene is TRBV5-1, the J gene TRBJ1-6; TRBD1 agrees at 8 bases. This CDR3 comprises 17 residues. Looked up from germline, CDR1 is SGHRS and CDR2 is YFSETQ. Unmatched junction bases numbered 2, after V lost 0 bases and J lost 0 bases. CDR3 nucleotides: TGCGCCAGCAGCTTGGGGGACAGGAGCTCCTATAATTCACCCCTCCACTTT. Encoded protein: CASSLGDRSSYNSPLHF.

There are a few counts of this clonotype. The chain combines TRBV25-1 with TRBJ2-4; D is perhaps TRBD1 or TRBD2 (5 bases each). Looked up from germline, CDR1 is MGHDK and CDR2 is SYGVNS. Trimming shortened V by 11 bases and J by 0 bases, and 17 bases separated the two germline ends. This CDR3 comprises 15 residues. Here the CDR3 DNA reads TGTGCCCGCAATTGCCAGGGACGAGCCAAAAACATTCAGTACTTC. It encodes CARNCQGRAKNIQYF. Filled out from reference TRBV25-1 and TRBJ2-4, the complete variable domain reads EADIYQTPRYLVIGTGKKITLECSQTMGHDKMYWYQQDPGMELHLIHYSYGVNSTEKGDLSSESTVSRIRTEHFPLTLESARPSHTSQYLCARNCQGRAKNIQYFGAGTRLSVL.

This clonotype has more than one count but fewer than ten. The chain joins TRBV6-5 to TRBJ1-1, with D unclear. Germline V gene data show CDR1 as MNHEY and CDR2 as SVGAGI. This CDR3 has 12 amino acids. Trimming took 10 bases from V and 1 from J, leaving 10 bases between them. The CDR3 reads CATTRGNTEAFF. Written as DNA, the CDR3 is TGTGCCACCACCCGGGGGAACACTGAAGCTTTCTTT.

This clonotype appeared a few times. The gene calls are TRBV2 and TRBJ2-5; TRBD1 is a possible D gene (6 bases). This CDR3 has 16 residues. Germline CDR1 and CDR2: SNHLY and FYNNEI. Trimming removed 7 bases from V and 4 bases from J, with 22 bases in between. CDR3 DNA: TGTGCCAGCACTCCAAAATGGGGGCGCGGGCTAGAGACCCAGTACTTC. Protein sequence: CASTPKWGRGLETQYF.

The genes are TRBV9 and TRBJ2-3; 7 bases are shared with TRBD2. The trim removed 2 bases at V and 1 base at J, leaving 7 bases unmatched. Germline V gene lookup returns CDR1 SGDLS and CDR2 YYNGEE. The length of the CDR3 is 16 residues. As DNA, the CDR3 is TGTGCCAGCAGCGTCGGACTGGCGGGGGGCACAGATACGCAGTATTTT. It encodes CASSVGLAGGTDTQYF.

This chain connects TRBV6-2 or TRBV6-3 to TRBJ2-5; 7 bases align to TRBD1. The CDR3 consists of 13 residues. Trimming removed 8 bases from V and 3 bases from J; junction bases left unmatched: 6. Germline V gene data show CDR1 as MNHEY and CDR2 as SVGEGT. CDR3 sequence reads: CASRDSSKETQYF. The DNA of the CDR3 is TGTGCCAGCCGGGACAGCTCGAAAGAGACCCAGTACTTC.

The V call is TRBV7-2, the J call TRBJ2-6; D unresolved. Germline values: CDR1 SGHTA, CDR2 FQGNSA. The CDR3 has 14 amino acids. The V end lost 7 bases, the J end lost 0 bases, and 7 bases lay between the germline ends. The CDR3 sequence is CASNLVSGANVLTF. The CDR3 nucleotides are TGTGCCAGCAACCTCGTCTCTGGGGCCAACGTCCTGACTTTC. Complete variable domain (other parts from reference TRBV7-2 and TRBJ2-6): GAGVSQSPSNKVTEKGKDVELRCDPISGHTALYWYRQSLGQGLEFLIYFQGNSAPDKSGLPSDRFSAERTGGSVSTLTIQRTQQEDSAVYLCASNLVSGANVLTFGAGSRLTVL.

The table lists this clonotype with a few counts. The chain is built from TRBV20-1 and TRBJ2-5; no clear D. Germline CDR1 and CDR2: DFQATT and SNEGSKA (reference sequence). Trimming took 3 bases from V and 5 from J, leaving 10 bases between them. The CDR3 has 12 residues. Here the CDR3 DNA reads TGCAGTGCTAGTAAGGGCGTGGAGACCCAGTACTTC. Translated: CSASKGVETQYF.

This chain joins TRBV6-1 and TRBJ1-2; D gene ambiguous. The germline V gene encodes CDR1 MNHNS and CDR2 SASEGT. V lost 1 base and J 7 bases, leaving 7 bases between the germline ends. The CDR3 runs to 12 residues. CDR3 sequence: CASSEVSGGYTF. The DNA of the CDR3 is TGTGCCAGCAGTGAAGTCTCGGGTGGCTACACCTTC.

This clonotype was counted between two and nine times. The chain carries TRBV4-1 and TRBJ2-7, with D unresolved. The CDR3 sequence is 15 residues long. The V end lost 4 bases, the J end lost 3 bases, and 16 bases lay between the germline ends. Per the germline V gene, CDR1 is MGHRA and CDR2 is YSYEKL. The DNA of the CDR3 is TGCGCCAGCAGCCCTCGTTCGCCGGCGGACTACGAGCAGTACTTC. Protein: CASSPRSPADYEQYF.

J is TRBJ1-2 and V is TRBV29-1; 8 bases match TRBD1. This CDR3 is built from 16 residues. Looked up from germline, CDR1 is SQVTM and CDR2 is ANQGSEA. With V trimmed by 0 bases and J by 4 bases, 10 bases remained unmatched. CDR3 sequence reads: CSVEDERTGGSYGYTF. The CDR3 DNA reads as TGCAGCGTTGAAGACGAACGAACAGGGGGGAGCTATGGCTACACCTTC.

This clonotype occurred many times. This rearrangement joins TRBV5-1 to TRBJ2-2, with 9 bases aligning to TRBD1. The CDR3 consists of 16 residues. V lost 4 bases, J lost 5 bases, and 9 bases stayed unmatched. CDR1 and CDR2 from the germline V gene are SGHRS and YFSETQ. The CDR3 loop reads CASSQSRDRVTGELFF. In DNA, the CDR3 is TGCGCCAGCAGCCAAAGCCGGGACAGGGTTACCGGGGAGCTGTTTTTT.

The rearrangement links TRBV5-5 to TRBJ2-4; no reliable D call. The J call could be wrong; TRBJ2-7 is a better fit for the DNA end. This CDR3 is 16 amino acids long. From germline, CDR1 is SGHKS and CDR2 YYEKEE (reference sequence). The CDR3 is CASSLAGSVLINEQYF. The CDR3 DNA is TGTGCCAGCAGCTTGGCCGGGTCTGTCCTTATCAACGAGCAGTACTTC.

The chain is built from TRBV7-3 and TRBJ2-1; 10 nucleotides line up with TRBD2. Germline loops: CDR1 SGHTA, CDR2 FQGTGA. This CDR3 spans 16 amino acids. The J segment lost 2 bases and the V segment lost 2 bases, leaving 3 bases of the junction unmatched. The CDR3 protein is CASSLLTSGAYNEQFF. CDR3 coding DNA: TGTGCCAGCAGCTTATTAACTAGCGGGGCCTACAATGAGCAGTTCTTC.

A single count supports this clonotype. A read error may account for a junction end that differs from germline. The rearrangement links TRBV4-1 to TRBJ2-1; the D gene is possibly TRBD2 (7 bases). The CDR3 is made up of 17 amino acids. CDR1 is MGHRA, CDR2 YSYEKL, per germline. The CDR3 region is CASSPQVSGGSYNGQFF. The CDR3 DNA is TGCGCCAGCAGCCCCCAGGTTTCGGGGGGCTCCTACAATGGGCAGTTCTTC.

This chain connects TRBV2 to TRBJ2-3; D might be TRBD1 (6 bases). The ends were cut back, 8 bases at V and 3 bases at J, with 12 bases in the middle. This CDR3 has 13 residues. Germline values: CDR1 SNHLY, CDR2 FYNNEI. The CDR3 nucleotides are TGTGCCAGCTCGGACAGTATTACAGATACGCAGTATTTT. Translation: CASSDSITDTQYF.

J is TRBJ2-7 and V is TRBV7-2; the D gene is possibly TRBD2 (6 bases). Germline loops: CDR1 SGHTA, CDR2 FQGNSA. The CDR3 has 15 amino acids. The V end lost 7 bases, the J end lost 2 bases, and 18 bases lay between the germline ends. CDR3 region: CASTARGKFTYEQYF. CDR3 in DNA: TGTGCCAGCACCGCGCGGGGAAAATTCACCTACGAGCAGTACTTC.

The V and J genes are TRBV27 and TRBJ2-7; perhaps TRBD1 as D (6 bases). The CDR3 sequence is 13 residues long. The germline V and J ends were trimmed by 9 bases and 6 bases, with 18 bases remaining between them. Germline loops: CDR1 MNHEY, CDR2 SMNVEV (reference sequence). The CDR3 nucleotides read TGTGCCAGTAGGGGGAACGGCATCTTCGAGCAGTACTTC. Protein: CASRGNGIFEQYF.

This chain links TRBV12-3 or TRBV12-4 with TRBJ1-3, with D perhaps TRBD1 (6 bases). This CDR3 region has 15 residues. Trimming left V 5 bases short and J 2 bases short, with 13 bases between. In nucleotides, the CDR3 is TGTGCCAGCAGTCCTGCCGGGACAACTGGAAACACCATATATTTT. Translation gives CASSPAGTTGNTIYF.

This sequence joins TRBV5-1 and TRBJ2-5; TRBD2 agrees at 12 bases. The length of the CDR3 is 16 residues. Germline V gene sequence: CDR1 SGHRS, CDR2 YFSETQ. V lost 6 bases to trimming and J lost 11 bases; unmatched junction nucleotides: 17. CDR3 DNA: TGCGCCAGCACTTTGACTAGCGGGGGTTTATCGGATGAGCAGTACTTC. It yields the protein CASTLTSGGLSDEQYF.

This clonotype was counted only a few times. The CDR3 loop reads CASSALLRGQETQYF. As DNA, the CDR3 is TGTGCCAGCAGTGCCCTCCTGCGGGGCCAAGAGACCCAGTACTTC. The chain recombines TRBV6-2 or TRBV6-3 with TRBJ2-5, with a tentative D call TRBD2 (6 bases). CDR1 is MNHEY and CDR2 is SVGEGT in the germline V gene. V lost 5 bases to trimming and J lost 1 base, with 14 bases between them. The CDR3 is 15 amino acids.

This clonotype showed up just a few times. The rearrangement joins TRBV6-5 to TRBJ2-3; a weak D match, TRBD2 (7 bases). This CDR3 is 15 amino acids long. Deletions cut 1 base from V and 1 base from J, with 9 bases between. CDR1 is MNHEY, CDR2 SVGAGI, per germline. CDR3 in amino acids: CASSYFGGRTDTQYF. In DNA form, the CDR3 reads TGTGCCAGCAGTTACTTCGGGGGGCGCACAGATACGCAGTATTTT.

This rearrangement joins TRBV7-9 to TRBJ2-2; 7 nucleotides line up with TRBD2. The CDR3 runs 18 residues. Looked up from germline, CDR1 is SEHNR and CDR2 is FQNEAQ (reference sequence). V was clipped by 1 base and J by 2 bases; unmatched bases: 10. CDR3 in DNA: TGTGCCAGCAGCTTAGACGGGCGCGGGGGACCCAACACCGGGGAGCTGTTTTTT. This gives the protein CASSLDGRGGPNTGELFF.